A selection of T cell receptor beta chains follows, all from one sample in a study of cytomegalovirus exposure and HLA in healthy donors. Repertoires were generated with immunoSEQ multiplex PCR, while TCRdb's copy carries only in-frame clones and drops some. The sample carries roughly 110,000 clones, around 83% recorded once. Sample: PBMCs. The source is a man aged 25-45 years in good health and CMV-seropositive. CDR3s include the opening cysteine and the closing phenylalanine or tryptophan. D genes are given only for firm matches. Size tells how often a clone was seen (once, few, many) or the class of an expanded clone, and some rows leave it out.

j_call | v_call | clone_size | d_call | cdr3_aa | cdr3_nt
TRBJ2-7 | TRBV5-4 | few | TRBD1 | CASSSTGGIYEQYF | TGTGCCAGCAGCTCGACAGGGGGCATCTACGAGCAGTACTTC
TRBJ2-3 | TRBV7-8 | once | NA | CASSSGLGQLTDTQYF | TGTGCCAGCAGCTCGGGTTTGGGGCAACTCACAGATACGCAGTATTTT
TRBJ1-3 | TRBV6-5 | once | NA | CASSYSKSSGNTIYF | TGTGCCAGCAGTTACTCCAAGAGCTCTGGAAACACCATATATTTT
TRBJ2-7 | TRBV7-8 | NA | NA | CASSLMGARGEQYF | TGTGCCAGCAGCTTAATGGGGGCCCGAGGGGAGCAGTACTTC
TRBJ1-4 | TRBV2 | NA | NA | CASSDRGHNNEKLFF | TGTGCCAGCAGTGATCGGGGACATAATAATGAAAAACTGTTTTTT
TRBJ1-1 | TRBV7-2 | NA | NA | CASSLVRDTEAFF | TGTGCCAGCAGCTTAGTCAGGGACACTGAAGCTTTCTTT
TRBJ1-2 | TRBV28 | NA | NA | CASSSAPARGGYTF | TGTGCCAGCAGTTCTGCCCCGGCTAGGGGTGGCTACACCTTC
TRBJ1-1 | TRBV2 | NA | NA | CASSVQYTEAFF | TGTGCCAGCAGTGTCCAGTACACTGAAGCTTTCTTT
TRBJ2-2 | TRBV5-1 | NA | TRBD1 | CASSLAPGQGVAGELFF | TGCGCCAGCAGCTTGGCCCCGGGACAGGGTGTTGCCGGGGAGCTGTTTTTT
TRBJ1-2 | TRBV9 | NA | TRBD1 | CASSVGGGTVVGYTF | TGTGCCAGCAGCGTAGGCGGTGGGACAGTTGTTGGCTACACCTTC
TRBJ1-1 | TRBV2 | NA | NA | CASSWAPEAFF | TGTGCCAGCAGTTGGGCCCCTGAAGCTTTCTTT
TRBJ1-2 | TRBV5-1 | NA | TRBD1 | CASSLGAQGARGYTF | TGCGCCAGCAGCTTGGGCGCCCAGGGGGCGCGGGGCTACACCTTC
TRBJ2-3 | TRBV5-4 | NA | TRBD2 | CASSLGTSVDTQYF | TGTGCCAGCAGCTTGGGGACTAGCGTCGATACGCAGTATTTT
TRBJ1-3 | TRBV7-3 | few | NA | CASSLGGNGNTIYF | TGTGCCAGCAGCTTAGGAGGGAATGGAAACACCATATATTTT
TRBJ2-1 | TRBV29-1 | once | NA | CSVEGGGRTGPSNEQFF | TGCAGCGTTGAAGGGGGGGGCAGGACAGGGCCCAGCAATGAGCAGTTCTTC
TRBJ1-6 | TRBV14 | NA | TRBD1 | CASSRQGVYNSPLHF | TGTGCCAGCAGCCGACAGGGGGTTTATAATTCACCCCTCCACTTT
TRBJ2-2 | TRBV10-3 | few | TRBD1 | CATLDRDGTGELFF | TGTGCCACCCTAGACAGGGACGGGACCGGGGAGCTGTTTTTT
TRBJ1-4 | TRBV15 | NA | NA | CATSRDPSGQDEKLFF | TGTGCCACCAGCAGAGATCCGTCAGGGCAAGATGAAAAACTGTTTTTT
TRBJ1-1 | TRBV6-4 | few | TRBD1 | CASRGQGSTEAFF | TGTGCCAGCAGAGGACAGGGGAGCACTGAAGCTTTCTTT
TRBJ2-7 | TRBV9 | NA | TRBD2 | CASSPGGGGAYEQYF | TGTGCCAGCAGCCCCGGAGGCGGGGGGGCGTACGAGCAGTACTTC
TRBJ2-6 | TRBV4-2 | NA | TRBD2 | CASSQVSGASFSGANVLTF | TGTGCCAGCAGCCAAGTGAGCGGGGCCAGCTTCTCTGGGGCCAACGTCCTGACTTTC
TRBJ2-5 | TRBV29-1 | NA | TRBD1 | CSVGWTGSGETQYF | TGCAGCGTGGGCTGGACAGGGTCCGGGGAGACCCAGTACTTC
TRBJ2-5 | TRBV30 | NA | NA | CAWSVWDTGLRETQYF | TGTGCCTGGAGTGTTTGGGACACTGGCCTCCGGGAGACCCAGTACTTC
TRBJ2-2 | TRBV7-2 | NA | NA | CASSQDWNTGELFF | TGTGCCAGCAGCCAGGACTGGAACACCGGGGAGCTGTTTTTT
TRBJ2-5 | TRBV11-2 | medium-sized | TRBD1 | CASSFRGRETQYF | TGTGCCAGCAGCTTCAGGGGGCGGGAGACCCAGTACTTC
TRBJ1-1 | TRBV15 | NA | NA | CATSALDFQGTEAFF | TGTGCCACCAGCGCCCTAGACTTTCAGGGGACTGAAGCTTTCTTT
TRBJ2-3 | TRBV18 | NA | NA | CASSPPTVDTQYF | TGTGCCAGCTCACCACCCACGGTAGATACGCAGTATTTT
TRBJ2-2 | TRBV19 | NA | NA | CASSIVARTGELFF | TGTGCCAGTAGTATAGTTGCCCGGACCGGGGAGCTGTTTTTT
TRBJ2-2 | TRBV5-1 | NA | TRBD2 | CASSLGLAGDGELFF | TGCGCCAGCAGCTTGGGTCTAGCGGGAGATGGGGAGCTGTTTTTT
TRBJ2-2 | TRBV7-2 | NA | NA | CASSLEAREAAGELFF | TGTGCCAGCAGCTTAGAAGCCAGGGAAGCAGCCGGGGAGCTGTTTTTT
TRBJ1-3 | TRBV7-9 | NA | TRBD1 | CASSLWTGIAGNTIYF | TGTGCCAGCAGCTTATGGACAGGGATCGCCGGAAACACCATATATTTT
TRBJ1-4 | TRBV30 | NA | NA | CAWSEAIYGQLNEKLFF | TGTGCCTGGAGCGAAGCTATATACGGACAGCTAAATGAAAAACTGTTTTTT
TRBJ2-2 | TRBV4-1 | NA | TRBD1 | CASSQEGQGAAYGELFF | TGCGCCAGCAGCCAAGAGGGCCAGGGGGCCGCCTACGGGGAGCTGTTTTTT
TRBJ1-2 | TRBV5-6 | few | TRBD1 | CASSSQGMYGYTF | TGTGCCAGCAGCTCACAGGGGATGTATGGCTACACCTTC
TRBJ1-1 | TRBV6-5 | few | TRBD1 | CASSDTGGTEAFF | TGTGCCAGCAGTGATACAGGGGGCACTGAAGCTTTCTTT
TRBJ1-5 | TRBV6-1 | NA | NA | CASSPQPGVQPQHF | TGTGCCAGCAGCCCACAGCCTGGCGTTCAGCCCCAGCATTTT
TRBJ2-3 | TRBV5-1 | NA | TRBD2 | CASSPVAGGPADTQYF | TGCGCCAGCAGCCCCGTAGCGGGGGGGCCGGCAGATACGCAGTATTTT
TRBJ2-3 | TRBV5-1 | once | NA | CASSLQSVEDTQYF | TGCGCCAGCAGCTTGCAATCTGTGGAGGATACGCAGTATTTT
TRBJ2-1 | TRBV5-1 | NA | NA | CASSLGTANNEQFF | TGCGCCAGCAGCTTGGGGACTGCCAACAATGAGCAGTTCTTC
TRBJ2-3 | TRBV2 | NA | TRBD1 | CASSLYGTASFSTDTQYF | TGTGCCAGCAGCCTATATGGGACAGCGTCATTTAGCACAGATACGCAGTATTTT
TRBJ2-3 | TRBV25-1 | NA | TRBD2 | CASSDSGRPADTQYF | TGTGCCAGCAGTGATTCCGGGAGGCCCGCAGATACGCAGTATTTT
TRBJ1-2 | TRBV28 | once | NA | CASSPPQGGFHGYTF | TGTGCCAGCAGTCCGCCGCAGGGAGGGTTCCATGGCTACACCTTC
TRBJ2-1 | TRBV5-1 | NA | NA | CASSLEGVAYNEQFF | TGCGCCAGCAGCTTGGAGGGAGTAGCCTACAATGAGCAGTTCTTC